This record covers a single TCR beta chain. These data are taken from a study of blood T cell repertoires in COVID-19. Study in general: In each case, the material was cDNA or gDNA derived from T cells, B-cell-depleted T cells, or PBMCs.

Participants' own reports of clinical history determined their cohort assignment. Per the study methods: How many nucleated cells were present was estimated from reference gene primer amplification. Libraries were prepared by immunoSEQ multiplex PCR; TCRdb keeps only in-frame clonotypes and omits some of them. V and J calls and clone size follow that table, whereas D and trimming were derived from the DNA. Of around 170,000 clones in the sample, about 90% were seen once. This clonotype was sampled from a woman in her forties or fifties who had recovered from COVID-19. The sample consisted of PBMCs or T cells enriched from blood (not recorded which).

CDR3 residues: CASSDLTGSSDTQYF. CDR3 sequence (DNA): TGTGCCAGCAGCGACCTGACAGGGAGCTCAGATACGCAGTATTTT. This chain links TRBV7-9 with TRBJ2-3; 7 nucleotides match TRBD1. In germline, CDR1 is SEHNR, CDR2 FQNEAQ (reference sequence). The ends lost 5 bases at V and 4 bases at J; junction bases unmatched: 9. CDR3 size: 15 residues. Using reference TRBV7-9 and TRBJ2-3 for the parts outside the CDR3, the full variable domain is DTGVSQNPRHKITKRGQNVTFRCDPISEHNRLYWYRQTLGQGPEFLTYFQNEAQLEKSRLLSDRFSAERPKGSFSTLEIQRTEQGDSAMYLCASSDLTGSSDTQYFGPGTRLTVL.